Each of the 13 T cell receptor beta chains below was sequenced from the same sample in a study of cytomegalovirus exposure and HLA in healthy donors (dated by TCRdb to about 2017). Libraries came from the immunoSEQ multiplex PCR assay. The multiplex PCR relied on a mix of 60 forward primers for TCR Vbeta segments and 13 reverse primers for TCR Jbeta segments. TCRdb took this table from immuneACCESS and kept in-frame rearrangements with V and J called. Such tables lack part of the clones; where checked against another copy, unresolved V genes explain under half of the gap, and the rest is unexplained. This sample lists roughly 160,000 clones; roughly 79% were detected once. Roughly 3% of the sample is taken by the ten largest. Sequenced material: PBMCs. The receptors stem from a woman in her forties or fifties in good health and CMV-seropositive.

Written as DNA, the CDR3 is TGTGCCAGCAGCGTGTCAGATCCCACGAACCGCGAGCAGTACTTC. Protein: CASSVSDPTNREQYF. This rearrangement joins TRBV5-4 to TRBJ2-7; no definite D call. V was pared by 4 bases and J by 6 bases, with 20 bases between. CDR1 SGHNT and CDR2 YYREEE come from the germline V gene (reference sequence). The CDR3 runs to 15 residues.

The chain is built from TRBV11-3 and TRBJ2-3; maybe TRBD2 (5 bases). This CDR3 comprises 14 residues. V lost 1 base and J 0 bases, leaving 5 bases between the germline ends. Germline V gene sequence: CDR1 SGHNT, CDR2 YENEEA. The CDR3 is CASSLGGSTDTQYF. The CDR3 region has the DNA TGTGCCAGCAGCTTAGGAGGGAGCACAGATACGCAGTATTTT.

The gene calls are TRBV5-1 and TRBJ2-5; the match to TRBD1 covers 7 bases. J was trimmed by 5 bases and V by 5 bases; bases with no gene match: 12. The CDR3 has 15 amino acids. CDR1 is SGHRS and CDR2 is YFSETQ in the germline V gene. The CDR3: CASSPRSTGRETQYF. CDR3 sequence (DNA): TGCGCCAGCAGTCCGCGGTCGACAGGGCGTGAGACCCAGTACTTC. Supplemented by reference TRBV5-1 and TRBJ2-5, the full variable domain reads KAGVTQTPRYLIKTRGQQVTLSCSPISGHRSVSWYQQTPGQGLQFLFEYFSETQRNKGNFPGRFSGRQFSNSRSEMNVSTLELGDSALYLCASSPRSTGRETQYFGPGTRLLVL.

This chain joins TRBV7-2 and TRBJ2-3; 8 bases are a match to TRBD1. The germline gives CDR1 SGHTA, CDR2 FQGNSA. The CDR3 runs to 15 residues. V lost 2 bases, J lost 4 bases, and 5 bases stayed unmatched. This CDR3 reads CASSLNTGGSDTQYF. DNA of the CDR3: TGTGCCAGCAGCTTAAATACAGGGGGATCAGATACGCAGTATTTT.

Only a few counts were recorded for this clone. V and J are TRBV4-3 and TRBJ1-4, with 11 bases matching TRBD1. The CDR3 sequence is 15 residues long. Germline assignment: CDR1 LGHNA and CDR2 YSLEER. The trim removed 0 bases at V and 8 bases at J, leaving 2 bases unmatched. The CDR3 DNA reads TGCGCCAGCAGCCAAGATGGGACAGGGGGGGAAAAACTGTTTTTT. It encodes CASSQDGTGGEKLFF.

This chain connects TRBV6-4 to TRBJ2-1; D perhaps matches TRBD2 (5 bases). The CDR3 has 13 residues. Trimming shortened V by 4 bases and J by 6 bases, and 10 bases separated the two germline ends. CDR1 and CDR2 (germline): MRHNA, SNTAGT. The CDR3 DNA sequence: TGTGCCAGCAGTGGAGAGGGCGGCAATGAGCAGTTCTTC. Protein product: CASSGEGGNEQFF.

The chain combines TRBV7-2 with TRBJ1-2; D is unresolved. CDR3 length: 13 residues. The V gene's germline CDR1 is SGHTA and CDR2 FQGNSA. With 2 bases removed from V and 3 bases from J, the gap between germline ends came to 7 bases. The CDR3 loop reads CASSLQMDYGYTF. The CDR3 DNA reads as TGTGCCAGCAGCTTACAGATGGACTATGGCTACACCTTC.

The chain has TRBV5-5 and TRBJ1-2; maybe TRBD1 (5 bases). Per germline, CDR1 SGHKS and CDR2 YYEKEE (reference sequence). CDR3 length equals 16 residues. V lost 5 bases and J lost 4, with 21 bases in between. The CDR3, as DNA: TGTGCCAGCAGTAAGGAGACAGACACTTTCTCCTATGGCTACACCTTC. As protein: CASSKETDTFSYGYTF.

This clone was found once. V is TRBV7-2 and J is TRBJ2-3, with a tentative D call TRBD2 (5 bases). Germline V CDR1 and CDR2: SGHTA, FQGNSA. Trimming removed 2 bases from V and 2 bases from J, with 11 bases in between. This CDR3 region has 15 residues. CDR3: CASSLSAGYTDTQYF. CDR3 nucleotide sequence: TGTGCCAGCAGCTTATCTGCGGGTTACACAGATACGCAGTATTTT.

This CDR3 is CASSSDSGRATGELFF. The CDR3 DNA reads TGTGCCAGCAGCTCCGACAGCGGGAGGGCCACCGGGGAGCTGTTTTTT. This chain links TRBV7-2 with TRBJ2-2; 10 bases agree with TRBD2. With V trimmed by 4 bases and J by 4 bases, 6 bases remained unmatched. Germline V gene data show CDR1 as SGHTA and CDR2 as FQGNSA. The CDR3 sequence is 16 residues long. Full variable domain (remainder filled in from reference TRBV7-2 and TRBJ2-2): GAGVSQSPSNKVTEKGKDVELRCDPISGHTALYWYRQSLGQGLEFLIYFQGNSAPDKSGLPSDRFSAERTGGSVSTLTIQRTQQEDSAVYLCASSSDSGRATGELFFGEGSRLTVL.

V gene TRBV19 combines with J gene TRBJ2-7; D perhaps matches TRBD1 (6 bases). V dropped 6 bases and J dropped 10 bases, with 13 bases sitting between them. This CDR3 spans 11 amino acids. Germline V gives CDR1 LNHDA, CDR2 SQIVND (reference sequence). For the CDR3, the DNA is TGTGCCAGTAGCACCACAGGGAGACAGTACTTC. Encoded protein: CASSTTGRQYF.

CDR3 sequence (DNA): TGTGCCAGCAGCCCACAGCTAACCGAGCAGTACTTC. Amino acids: CASSPQLTEQYF. The V gene is TRBV7-2, the J gene TRBJ2-7; D is unclear. The CDR3 has 12 amino acids. Germline V gene sequence: CDR1 SGHTA, CDR2 FQGNSA. V was shortened by 5 bases and J by 6 bases, with 11 bases between the two germline ends.

The chain uses TRBV28 and TRBJ1-2; D gene uncertain. CDR3 length: 11 residues. Trimming left V 4 bases short and J 8 bases short, with 8 bases between. In germline, CDR1 is MDHEN, CDR2 SYDVKM. This CDR3 is CASSWEKGYTF. The DNA of the CDR3 is TGTGCCAGCAGTTGGGAGAAAGGCTACACCTTC.